This T cell receptor beta chain was observed in a study of T-cell reconstitution after alpha-beta-depleted transplantation in children. The CDR3 totals 15 residues. The V gene's germline CDR1 is SNHLY and CDR2 FYNNEI. V shed 7 bases, J shed 3 bases, and the junction held 12 bases outside the gene matches. Whole-study findings and limits: The origin of alpha-beta T cells about two months after transplant was reportedly several hundred expanded graft clones.

Details on this clonotype: The antigen remains unidentified.

Unique molecular identifiers were built into the TCRbeta library. TCRdb passed the PCR reads through MiXCR, listing each CDR3 protein once. The sample records under 300,000 distinct CDR3 sequences, around a tenth being singletons. The source is a male patient between 2 and 15 years old who had a stem cell transplant for chronic granulomatous disease, so the T cells may come from the graft donor. The input for sequencing was peripheral blood, taken 180 days after TCRalphabeta/CD19-depleted stem cell transplant. The gene calls are TRBV2 and TRBJ2-7, with 7 nucleotides matching TRBD1. This CDR3 reads CASIIQGQSLYEQYF. The CDR3 DNA reads TGTGCCAGCATAATACAGGGACAGAGTCTCTACGAGCAGTACTTC.